What follows describes a single T cell receptor (beta chain). This CDR3 spans 14 amino acids. V was shortened by 6 bases and J by 4 bases, with 12 bases between the two germline ends. Germline values: CDR1 LNHDA, CDR2 SQIVND (reference sequence). In the source study's methods: The assay estimated nucleated cells by amplifying reference gene primers. The data were produced by immunoSEQ multiplex PCR, yet TCRdb's version contains in-frame clones alone and is incomplete. V and J calls and clone size are as listed in that table; D and trimming were resolved from the DNA. The profile shows about 39,000 clones, about 80% of them singletons. The sample originates from a study of blood T cell repertoires in COVID-19. As for the study in general: Sites in the United States, Italy and Spain provided acute and convalescent COVID-19 samples. PBMCs, B-cell-depleted T cells, or T cells provided the cDNA or gDNA that made up the material.

The chain joins TRBV19 to TRBJ1-4; tentatively, D is TRBD1 (5 bases). The sequence derives from a man in his 70s with active or convalescent COVID-19. Sequences were obtained from peripheral blood. DNA of the CDR3: TGTGCCAGTAGGCAACAGGCTCTTAATGAAAAACTGTTTTTT. Protein sequence: CASRQQALNEKLFF.